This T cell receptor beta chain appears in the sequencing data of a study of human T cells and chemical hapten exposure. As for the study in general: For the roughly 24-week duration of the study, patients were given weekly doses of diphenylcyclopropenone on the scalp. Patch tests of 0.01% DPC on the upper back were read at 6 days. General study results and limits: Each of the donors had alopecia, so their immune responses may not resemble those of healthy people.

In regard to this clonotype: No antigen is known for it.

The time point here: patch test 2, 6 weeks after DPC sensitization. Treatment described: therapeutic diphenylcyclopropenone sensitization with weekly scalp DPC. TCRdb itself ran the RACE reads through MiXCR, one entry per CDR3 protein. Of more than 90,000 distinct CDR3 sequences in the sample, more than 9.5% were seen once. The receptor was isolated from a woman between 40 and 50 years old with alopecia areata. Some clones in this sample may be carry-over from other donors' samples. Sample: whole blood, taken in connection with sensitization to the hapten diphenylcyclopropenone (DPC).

CDR3 region: CASSFTLTSGRPQETQYF. The CDR3 nucleotides read TGTGCCAGCAGCTTCACGTTGACTAGCGGGAGACCCCAAGAGACCCAGTACTTC. The chain recombines TRBV7-8 with TRBJ2-5; 12 bases are a match to TRBD2. Germline CDR1 reads SGHVS; CDR2 reads FQNEAQ. This CDR3 has 18 residues. V lost 3 bases to trimming and J lost 1 base; unmatched junction nucleotides: 9.